This T cell receptor beta chain is from a study of OX40 agonist ivuxolimab in advanced cancers. General notes on the study: Ivuxolimab was a fully human IgG2 agonistic monoclonal antibody targeting the costimulatory receptor OX40 (CD134). Intravenous ivuxolimab was administered to patients every 2 weeks at six dose levels: 0.01, 0.1, 0.3, 1.5, 3 and 10 mg/kg. Of the approximately 50 patients in dose escalation, about 20 had hepatocellular carcinoma, about 15 had melanoma, 9 had renal cell carcinoma and 9 had head and neck cancer. The dose-escalation cohort was 82.7% male with a mean age of approximately 59 years, ranging from roughly 23 to 79. Prior anti-PD-1, anti-PD-L1 or anti-CTLA-4 therapy was permitted, and 35% to 40% of dose-escalation patients had received checkpoint inhibitors. Three dose-escalation patients achieved partial responses, one with hepatocellular carcinoma and two with cutaneous melanoma. Peripheral TCRbeta sequencing aimed to test whether ivuxolimab altered TCR sequence diversity and caused clonal T-cell expansion. The paper describes the monotherapy dose-escalation part (N of about 47 patients) of the phase I trial of ivuxolimab.

With respect to this clone: Its antigen is currently not known. No qualities accompany the bases; no much larger clone lies one base away.

The CDR3 covers 15 residues, taking in both the cysteine and the phenylalanine. The sequence is cut down to CDR3 DNA, 45 bases in frame from base 1. V has 0 bases trimmed and J has 4 bases trimmed; junction bases matching no gene number 2. Taken from the germline V gene, the CDR1 and CDR2 loops are KGHSH and LQKENI. Genomic DNA was extracted from sorted cells for sequencing of the TCRbeta CDR3 region. TCRbeta CDR3 regions were sequenced using the immunoSEQ Assay. The table was pulled from immuneACCESS by TCRdb, which kept in-frame rearrangements only. Such tables lose some clones; where checked, under half of the loss comes from unresolved V genes, and the rest has no known cause. This sample holds around 63,000 clones; approximately 89% were observed only once. Jointly, the top ten make up approximately 1% of the sample. The trial excluded patients who had a history of autoimmune disease or were on systemic immunosuppression. Peripheral blood for TCR sequencing was drawn from every dose cohort at baseline, at cycle 4 day 1 and at cycle 7 day 1. The samples were taken from a phase I, first-in-human, multicenter, open-label dose-escalation trial of ivuxolimab. Adults with locally advanced or metastatic melanoma, renal cell carcinoma, hepatocellular carcinoma or head and neck squamous cell carcinoma were enrolled in the trial. Before TCR sequencing, CD4+ T cells and CD8+ T cells from peripheral blood were sorted into separate populations.

General study outcomes and caveats: Antigen specificity was not determined for the clonally expanded peripheral T cells. After ivuxolimab, more expanded clones were found on average in CD8+ T cells than in CD4+ T cells. At doses from 0.1 to 3.0 mg/kg, clonal expansion was seen in both CD4+ and CD8+ blood T cells between baseline and week 6. Low levels of normalized T-cell clonal expansion were also seen in some patients who did not respond. In partial responders in the 0.1-3.0 mg/kg groups, normalized peripheral clonal expansion was found to be among the lowest, especially among CD8+ T cells.

The clonotype originates from an adult with an advanced solid tumor such as melanoma, head and neck, liver or kidney cancer. The chain couples TRBV18 to TRBJ1-2; TRBD1 matches 10 bases in the middle. The sequencing here drew on CD4+ or CD8+ T cells sorted from blood, taken in a trial of the OX40 agonist ivuxolimab. CDR3 loop: CASSPPDRGSYGYTF. The sequenced DNA is TGTGCCAGCTCACCACCGGACAGGGGGTCCTATGGCTACACCTTC. Here the CDR3 is joined to the reference TRBV18 and TRBJ1-2 genes, and the full variable domain is: NAGVMQNPRHLVRRRGQEARLRCSPMKGHSHVYWYRQLPEEGLKFMVYLQKENIIDESGMPKERFSAEFPKEGPSILRIQQVVRGDSAAYFCASSPPDRGSYGYTFGSGTRLTVV.